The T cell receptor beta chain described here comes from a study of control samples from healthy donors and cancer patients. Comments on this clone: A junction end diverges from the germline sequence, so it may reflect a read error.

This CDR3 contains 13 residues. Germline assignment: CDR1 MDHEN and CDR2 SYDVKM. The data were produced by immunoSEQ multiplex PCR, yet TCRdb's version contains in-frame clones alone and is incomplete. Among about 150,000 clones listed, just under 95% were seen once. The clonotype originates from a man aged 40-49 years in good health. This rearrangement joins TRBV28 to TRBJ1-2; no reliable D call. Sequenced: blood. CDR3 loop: CASSFGGINYPRF. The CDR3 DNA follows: TGTGCCAGCAGTTTCGGAGGGATCAATTACCCCCGCTTC.